Sequencing of this TCR beta chain was carried out in a study of blood T cell repertoires in COVID-19. In the study overall: The United States, Italy and Spain were the sources of the acute and convalescent COVID-19 samples.

Methods used by the authors: Reference gene primer amplification in the assay estimated nucleated cell counts. This table comes from immunoSEQ multiplex PCR, and its TCRdb copy is limited to in-frame clones, with some not included. D and trimming were read from the DNA, whereas the V and J calls and clone size are those reported in that table. Of about 200,000 clones listed, 65% to 85% are singletons. Trimming shortened V by 3 bases and J by 0 bases, and 9 bases separated the two germline ends. In germline, CDR1 is KGHSH, CDR2 LQKENI. This CDR3 is 16 amino acids long. In terms of age and location, participants ranged from roughly 18 to 90 years and lived in about two dozen US areas. Grouping used clinical history reported by participants in a survey and questionnaire.

The chain uses TRBV18 and TRBJ1-6, with D perhaps matching TRBD1 (5 bases). Sequenced material: PBMCs or T cells enriched from blood (not recorded which). This clonotype was obtained from a man in his forties who had recovered from COVID-19. This CDR3 reads CASSPQDSSYNSPLHF. For the CDR3, the DNA is TGTGCCAGCTCACCCCAAGACAGCTCCTATAATTCACCCCTCCACTTT. The whole variable domain, remainder taken from reference TRBV18 and TRBJ1-6, is NAGVMQNPRHLVRRRGQEARLRCSPMKGHSHVYWYRQLPEEGLKFMVYLQKENIIDESGMPKERFSAEFPKEGPSILRIQQVVRGDSAAYFCASSPQDSSYNSPLHFGNGTRLTVT.